This TCR beta chain was captured by sequencing in a study of T-cell reconstitution after alpha-beta-depleted transplantation in children. Unique molecular identifiers were used in preparing the TCRbeta library. TCRdb ran MiXCR on the PCR reads and lists one entry per CDR3 protein. The table has approximately 590,000 distinct CDR3 sequences, under 12% seen once; the top ten hold roughly 4%. The CDR3 covers 17 residues. The V and J ends lost 2 bases and 4 bases, in that order; junction bases with no gene match: 12. The germline gives CDR1 DFQATT, CDR2 SNEGSKA (reference sequence). Sequencing was performed on PBMCs from the stem cell graft donor, taken from the stem cell graft. The chain joins TRBV20-1 to TRBJ1-5; 9 bases line up with TRBD1. The sequence was collected from a human donor who donated a stem cell graft to a child with acute myeloid leukemia. DNA of the CDR3: TGCAGTGCTAGATTTCCGGGACAGGGATTGATGAATCAGCCCCAGCATTTT. This encodes CSARFPGQGLMNQPQHF.